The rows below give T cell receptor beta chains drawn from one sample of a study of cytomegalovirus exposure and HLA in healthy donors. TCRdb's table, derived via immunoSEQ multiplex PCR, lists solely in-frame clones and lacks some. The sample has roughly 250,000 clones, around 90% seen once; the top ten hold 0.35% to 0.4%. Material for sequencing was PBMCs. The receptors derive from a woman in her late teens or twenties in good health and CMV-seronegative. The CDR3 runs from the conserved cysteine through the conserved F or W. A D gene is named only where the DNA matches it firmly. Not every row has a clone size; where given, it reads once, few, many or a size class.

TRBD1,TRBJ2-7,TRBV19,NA,CASKGRGYEQYF,TGTGCCAGTAAAGGCAGGGGGTACGAGCAGTACTTC
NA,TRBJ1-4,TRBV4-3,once,CASSQASQGGEKLFF,TGCGCCAGCAGCCAAGCTTCTCAGGGTGGAGAAAAACTGTTTTTT
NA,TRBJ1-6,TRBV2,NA,CASSPPILMGGDSPLHF,TGTGCCAGCAGTCCCCCGATTTTGATGGGGGGGGATTCACCCCTCCACTTT
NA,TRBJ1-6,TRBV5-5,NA,CASSLAWGRSYNSPLHF,TGTGCCAGCAGCTTGGCATGGGGGAGGTCCTATAATTCACCCCTCCACTTT
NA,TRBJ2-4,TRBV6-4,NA,CASSRVALAKNIQYF,TGTGCCAGCAGCAGAGTAGCCCTAGCCAAAAACATTCAGTACTTC
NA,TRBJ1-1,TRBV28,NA,CASSFRQPGYTEAFF,TGTGCCAGCAGTTTTAGGCAGCCGGGGTACACTGAAGCTTTCTTT
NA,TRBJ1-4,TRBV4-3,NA,CASSPIGGAGEKLFF,TGCGCCAGCAGCCCGATAGGAGGGGCTGGGGAAAAACTGTTTTTT
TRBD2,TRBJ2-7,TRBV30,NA,CAWSWEGYEQYF,TGTGCCTGGAGTTGGGAGGGCTACGAGCAGTACTTC
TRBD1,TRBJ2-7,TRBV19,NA,CASNNRGAYEQYF,TGTGCCAGTAACAACAGGGGGGCCTACGAGCAGTACTTC
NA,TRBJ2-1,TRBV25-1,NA,CASSEEVRPLNEQFF,TGTGCCAGCAGTGAAGAGGTACGTCCCCTCAATGAGCAGTTCTTC
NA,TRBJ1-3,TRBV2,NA,CASRKTAFSGNTIYF,TGTGCCAGCAGAAAGACAGCTTTCTCTGGAAACACCATATATTTT
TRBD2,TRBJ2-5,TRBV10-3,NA,CAIRTSGQETQYF,TGTGCCATCCGGACTAGTGGCCAAGAGACCCAGTACTTC
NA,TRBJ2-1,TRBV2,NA,CATAVQNEQFF,TGTGCCACCGCAGTTCAGAATGAGCAGTTCTTC
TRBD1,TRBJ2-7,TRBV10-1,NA,CASRGFNPGGSHYEQYF,TGCGCCAGCAGGGGTTTTAATCCAGGGGGCTCCCACTACGAGCAGTACTTC
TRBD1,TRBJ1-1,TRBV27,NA,CASSLLGQVEAFF,TGTGCCAGCAGTTTATTAGGACAGGTTGAAGCTTTCTTT
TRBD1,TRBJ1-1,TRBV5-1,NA,CASSFIQGVGVNTEAFF,TGCGCCAGCAGCTTCATCCAGGGGGTAGGCGTGAACACTGAAGCTTTCTTT
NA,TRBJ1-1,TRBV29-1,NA,CSVESSGGTEAFF,TGCAGCGTTGAGAGCTCAGGAGGGACTGAAGCTTTCTTT
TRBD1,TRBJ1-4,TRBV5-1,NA,CASSLGQGPEKLFF,TGCGCCAGCAGCTTGGGACAGGGTCCGGAAAAACTGTTTTTT
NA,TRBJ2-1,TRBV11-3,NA,CASSLAIGISNEQFF,TGTGCCAGCAGCTTAGCGATCGGGATCTCCAATGAGCAGTTCTTC
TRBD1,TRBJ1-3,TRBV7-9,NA,CASSLGQGAGNTIYF,TGTGCCAGCAGCCTAGGACAGGGGGCAGGAAACACCATATATTTT
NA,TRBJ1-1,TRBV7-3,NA,CASSEQASNTEAFF,TGTGCCAGCAGCGAACAGGCATCGAACACTGAAGCTTTCTTT
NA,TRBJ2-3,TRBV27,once,CASSLWASTDTQYF,TGTGCCAGCAGTTTGTGGGCTAGCACAGATACGCAGTATTTT
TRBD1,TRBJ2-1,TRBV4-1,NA,CASSQGGQGINEQFF,TGCGCCAGCAGCCAAGGGGGACAGGGTATCAATGAGCAGTTCTTC
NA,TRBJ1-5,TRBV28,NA,CASSLPTTTPSNQPQHF,TGTGCCAGCAGTTTACCAACTACGACCCCTAGCAATCAGCCCCAGCATTTT
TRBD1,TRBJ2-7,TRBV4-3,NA,CASSQDGDSLASYEQYF,TGCGCCAGCAGCCAAGATGGGGACAGCTTGGCATCCTACGAGCAGTACTTC
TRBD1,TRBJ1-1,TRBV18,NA,CASSPGTGRTEAFF,TGTGCCAGCTCACCCGGGACAGGGCGCACTGAAGCTTTCTTT
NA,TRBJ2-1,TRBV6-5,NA,CASSRSVNEQFF,TGTGCCAGCAGTAGGAGTGTGAATGAGCAGTTCTTC
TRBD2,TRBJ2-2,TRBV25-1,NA,CASSDSGGRNTGELFF,TGTGCCAGCAGTGACTCGGGGGGACGGAACACCGGGGAGCTGTTTTTT
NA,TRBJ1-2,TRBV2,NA,CVSSPDTNYGYTF,TGTGTCAGCAGTCCGGACACCAACTATGGCTACACCTTC
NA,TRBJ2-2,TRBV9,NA,CASSVAPSPTGELFF,TGTGCCAGCAGCGTAGCTCCTAGCCCCACCGGGGAGCTGTTTTTT
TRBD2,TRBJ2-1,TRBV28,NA,CASSPETSGGGNEQFF,TGTGCCAGCAGTCCGGAGACTAGCGGGGGCGGGAATGAGCAGTTCTTC
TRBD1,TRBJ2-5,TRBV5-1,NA,CASSGEQGETQYF,TGCGCCAGCAGCGGCGAACAGGGGGAGACCCAGTACTTC
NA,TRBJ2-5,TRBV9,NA,CASSVGGQRQETQYF,TGTGCCAGCAGCGTAGGGGGCCAGCGCCAAGAGACCCAGTACTTC
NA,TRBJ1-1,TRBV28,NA,CASSRGGYTEAFF,TGTGCCAGCAGTCGGGGTGGTTACACTGAAGCTTTCTTT
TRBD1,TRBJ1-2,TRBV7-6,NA,CASSLDWSGQTNYGYTF,TGTGCCAGCAGCTTAGATTGGTCGGGACAGACTAACTATGGCTACACCTTC
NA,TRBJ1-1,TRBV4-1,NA,CASRGGNTEAFF,TGCGCCAGCAGAGGAGGGAACACTGAAGCTTTCTTT
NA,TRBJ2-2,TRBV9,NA,CASSVSRAANTGELFF,TGTGCCAGCAGCGTTTCCAGGGCGGCGAACACCGGGGAGCTGTTTTTT
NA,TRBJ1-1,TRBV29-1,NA,CSVEFTQSHFNTEAFF,TGCAGCGTTGAATTCACCCAAAGCCATTTCAACACTGAAGCTTTCTTT
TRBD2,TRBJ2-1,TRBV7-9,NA,CASSPTSGSYNEQFF,TGTGCCAGCAGCCCGACTAGCGGTTCCTACAATGAGCAGTTCTTC
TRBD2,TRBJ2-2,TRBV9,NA,CASNPNSGDTGELFF,TGTGCCAGCAATCCTAATAGCGGGGACACCGGGGAGCTGTTTTTT
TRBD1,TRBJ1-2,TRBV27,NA,CASSFRGNYGYTF,TGTGCCAGCAGTTTCAGGGGGAACTATGGCTACACCTTC
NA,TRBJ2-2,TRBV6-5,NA,CASSETWSGELFF,TGTGCCAGCAGTGAGACTTGGTCCGGGGAGCTGTTTTTT
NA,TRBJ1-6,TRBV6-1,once,CASSGTRAPPLHF,TGTGCCAGCAGTGGAACCAGGGCGCCACCCCTCCACTTT
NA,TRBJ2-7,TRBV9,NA,CASSSPGQPYEQYF,TGTGCCAGCAGCTCCCCGGGACAACCTTACGAGCAGTACTTC
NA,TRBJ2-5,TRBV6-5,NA,CASSPGETQYF,TGTGCCAGCAGCCCCGGAGAGACCCAGTACTTC
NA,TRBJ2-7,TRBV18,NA,CASSPQQGHKLRGEQYF,TGTGCCAGCTCACCCCAGCAGGGCCATAAACTACGCGGCGAGCAGTACTTC
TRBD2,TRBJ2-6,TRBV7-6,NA,CASSLSAGGYYSGANVLTF,TGTGCCAGCAGCTTGTCAGCGGGGGGTTATTACTCTGGGGCCAACGTCCTGACTTTC
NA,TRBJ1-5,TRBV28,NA,CASSYPLGQLNQPQHF,TGTGCCAGCAGTTACCCCCTGGGGCAGCTCAATCAGCCCCAGCATTTT
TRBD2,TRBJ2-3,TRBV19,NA,CASSTLYTSGGAFNTDTQYF,TGTGCCAGTAGTACGCTGTATACTAGCGGGGGGGCCTTTAACACAGATACGCAGTATTTT
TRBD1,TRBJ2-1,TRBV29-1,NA,CSVVGTGDSRYNEQFF,TGCAGCGTTGTGGGGACAGGGGATTCCAGGTACAATGAGCAGTTCTTC